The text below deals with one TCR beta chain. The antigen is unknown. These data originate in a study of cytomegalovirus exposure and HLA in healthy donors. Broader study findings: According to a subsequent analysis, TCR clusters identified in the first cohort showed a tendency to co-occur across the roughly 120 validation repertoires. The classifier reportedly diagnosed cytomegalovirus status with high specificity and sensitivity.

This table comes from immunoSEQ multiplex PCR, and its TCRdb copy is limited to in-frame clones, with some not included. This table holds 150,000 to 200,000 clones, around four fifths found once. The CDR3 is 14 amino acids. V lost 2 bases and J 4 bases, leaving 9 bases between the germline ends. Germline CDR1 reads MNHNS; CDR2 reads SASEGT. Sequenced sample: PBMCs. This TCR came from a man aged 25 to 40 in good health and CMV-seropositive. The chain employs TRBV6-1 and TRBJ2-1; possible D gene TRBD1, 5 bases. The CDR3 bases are TGTGCCAGCAGTGAACAGGGTCTGTACAATGAGCAGTTCTTC. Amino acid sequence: CASSEQGLYNEQFF.